This T cell receptor (beta chain) originates from a study of response to subunit inactivated influenza vaccine. Study outcomes and limitations: Each seasonal influenza vaccination recruits few new T cells, the authors suggested.

In its sample, this clonotype was seen a few times. What it recognizes is unknown. TCRdb fed the RT-PCR reads into MiXCR, producing one record per CDR3 protein. In the table there are 500,000 or so distinct CDR3 sequences, 15% to 20% of which are singletons. The ends were cut back, 3 bases at V and 7 bases at J, with 12 bases in the middle. This CDR3 contains 13 residues. CDR1 MNHEY and CDR2 SVGEGT come from the germline V gene. Sequenced here: CD4+ T cells sorted from PBMCs, sampled about 23 months after vaccination. The origin of this receptor is a man aged 50 to 75 who received an inactivated influenza vaccine. This chain links TRBV6-2 or TRBV6-3 with TRBJ2-5; D is uncertain. CDR3 DNA sequence: TGTGCCAGCAGTTATGTCCGCTACGGGACCCAGTACTTC. Its translation: CASSYVRYGTQYF.